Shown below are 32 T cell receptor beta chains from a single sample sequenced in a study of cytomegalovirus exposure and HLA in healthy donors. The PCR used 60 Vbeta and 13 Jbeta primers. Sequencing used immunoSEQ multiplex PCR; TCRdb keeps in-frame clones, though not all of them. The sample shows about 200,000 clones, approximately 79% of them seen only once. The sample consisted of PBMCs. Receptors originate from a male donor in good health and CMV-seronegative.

CDR3 in amino acids: CASRAASNEQFF. The CDR3 nucleotides read TGTGCCAGCAGGGCTGCTAGCAATGAGCAGTTCTTC. The V gene is TRBV6-1, the J gene TRBJ2-1; unclear D gene. Germline V gene sequence: CDR1 MNHNS, CDR2 SASEGT. With 6 bases removed from V and 6 bases from J, the gap between germline ends came to 9 bases. This CDR3 spans 12 amino acids.

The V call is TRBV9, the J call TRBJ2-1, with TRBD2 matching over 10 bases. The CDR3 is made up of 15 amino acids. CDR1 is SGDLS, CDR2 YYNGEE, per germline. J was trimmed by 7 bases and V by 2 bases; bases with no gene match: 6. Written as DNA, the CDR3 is TGTGCCAGCAGCGTCAGCGGGGGGGCCCCGAATGAGCAGTTCTTC. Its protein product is CASSVSGGAPNEQFF.

This chain's CDR3 is CASSLASGLAGVNEQFF. CDR3 DNA: TGCGCCAGCAGCTTGGCATCAGGACTAGCGGGAGTAAATGAGCAGTTCTTC. The genes are TRBV5-1 and TRBJ2-1, with 13 bases lining up with TRBD2. CDR3 size: 17 residues. Trimming cost V 0 bases and J 7 bases; bases outside gene matches: 7. Germline V gene data show CDR1 as SGHRS and CDR2 as YFSETQ. The full variable domain, rest sourced from reference TRBV5-1 and TRBJ2-1, is KAGVTQTPRYLIKTRGQQVTLSCSPISGHRSVSWYQQTPGQGLQFLFEYFSETQRNKGNFPGRFSGRQFSNSRSEMNVSTLELGDSALYLCASSLASGLAGVNEQFFGPGTRLTVL.

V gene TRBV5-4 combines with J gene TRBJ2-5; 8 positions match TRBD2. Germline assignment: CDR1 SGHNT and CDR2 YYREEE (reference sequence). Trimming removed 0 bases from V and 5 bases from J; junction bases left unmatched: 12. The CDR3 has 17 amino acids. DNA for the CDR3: TGTGCCAGCAGCTTGGGGACTAGCTCCATCTCGTTGGAGACCCAGTACTTC. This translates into CASSLGTSSISLETQYF.

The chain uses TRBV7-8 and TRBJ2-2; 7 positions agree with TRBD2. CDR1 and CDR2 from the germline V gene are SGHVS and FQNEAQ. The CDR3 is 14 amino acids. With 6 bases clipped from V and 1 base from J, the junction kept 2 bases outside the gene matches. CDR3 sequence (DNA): TGTGCCAGCAGGCTAGCGGTGAACACCGGGGAGCTGTTTTTT. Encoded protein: CASRLAVNTGELFF.

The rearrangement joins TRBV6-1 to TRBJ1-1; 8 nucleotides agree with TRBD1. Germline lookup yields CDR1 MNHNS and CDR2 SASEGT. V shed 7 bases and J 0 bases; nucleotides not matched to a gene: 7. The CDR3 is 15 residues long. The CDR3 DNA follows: TGTGCCAGCACCCGAACAGGGGGAATGAACACTGAAGCTTTCTTT. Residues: CASTRTGGMNTEAFF.

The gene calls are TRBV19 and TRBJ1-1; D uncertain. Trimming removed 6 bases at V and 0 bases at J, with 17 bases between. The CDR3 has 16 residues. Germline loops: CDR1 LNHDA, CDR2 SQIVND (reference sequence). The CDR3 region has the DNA TGTGCCAGTAGCCTACGAACCGGGAGGCTGAACACTGAAGCTTTCTTT. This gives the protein CASSLRTGRLNTEAFF.

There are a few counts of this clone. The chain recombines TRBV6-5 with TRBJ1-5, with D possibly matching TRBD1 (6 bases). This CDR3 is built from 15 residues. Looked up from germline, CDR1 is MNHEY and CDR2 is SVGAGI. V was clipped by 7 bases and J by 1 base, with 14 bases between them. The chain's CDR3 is CASKRDTGSNQPQHF. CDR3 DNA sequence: TGTGCCAGCAAACGTGACACAGGGAGCAATCAGCCCCAGCATTTT.

CDR3 region: CASSSTGGIHGYTF. CDR3 coding DNA: TGTGCCAGCAGCTCCACAGGGGGGATACATGGCTACACCTTC. This chain connects TRBV7-3 to TRBJ1-2; 8 nucleotides align to TRBD1. The V and J ends lost 4 bases and 6 bases, in that order; junction bases with no gene match: 7. The CDR3 is 14 residues long. CDR1 SGHTA and CDR2 FQGTGA come from the germline V gene.

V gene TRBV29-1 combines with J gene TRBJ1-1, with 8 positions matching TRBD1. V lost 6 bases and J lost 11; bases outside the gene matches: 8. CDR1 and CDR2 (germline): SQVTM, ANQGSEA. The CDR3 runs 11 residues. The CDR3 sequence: CSVEQGGFAFF. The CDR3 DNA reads TGCAGCGTGGAACAGGGGGGTTTCGCTTTCTTT.

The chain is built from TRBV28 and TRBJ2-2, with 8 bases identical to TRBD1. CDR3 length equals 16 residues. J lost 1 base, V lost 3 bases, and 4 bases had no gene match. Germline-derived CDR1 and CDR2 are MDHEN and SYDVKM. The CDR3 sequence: CASSFPGTGNTGELFF. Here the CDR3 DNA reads TGTGCCAGCAGTTTCCCCGGGACAGGGAACACCGGGGAGCTGTTTTTT.

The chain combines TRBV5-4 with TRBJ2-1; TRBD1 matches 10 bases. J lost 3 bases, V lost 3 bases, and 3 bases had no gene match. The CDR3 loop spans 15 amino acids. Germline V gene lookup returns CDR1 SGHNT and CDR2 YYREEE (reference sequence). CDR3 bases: TGTGCCAGCAGCTGGGACAGGGGAAACTACAATGAGCAGTTCTTC. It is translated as CASSWDRGNYNEQFF. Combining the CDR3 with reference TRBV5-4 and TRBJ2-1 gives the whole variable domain ETGVTQSPTHLIKTRGQQVTLRCSSQSGHNTVSWYQQALGQGPQFIFQYYREEENGRGNFPPRFSGLQFPNYSSELNVNALELDDSALYLCASSWDRGNYNEQFFGPGTRLTVL.

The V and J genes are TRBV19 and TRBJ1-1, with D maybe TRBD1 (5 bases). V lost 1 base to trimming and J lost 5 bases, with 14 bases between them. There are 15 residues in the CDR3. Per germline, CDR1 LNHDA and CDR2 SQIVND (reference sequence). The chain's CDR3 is CASSIGGGVRTEAFF. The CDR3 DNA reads TGTGCCAGTAGTATAGGTGGAGGGGTTCGGACTGAAGCTTTCTTT.

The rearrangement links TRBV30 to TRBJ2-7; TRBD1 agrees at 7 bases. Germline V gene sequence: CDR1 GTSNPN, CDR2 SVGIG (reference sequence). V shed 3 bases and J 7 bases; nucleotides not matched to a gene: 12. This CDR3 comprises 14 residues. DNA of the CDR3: TGTGCCTGGAGCGCCCTTATCTACAGGGGAGAGCAGTACTTC. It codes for CAWSALIYRGEQYF.

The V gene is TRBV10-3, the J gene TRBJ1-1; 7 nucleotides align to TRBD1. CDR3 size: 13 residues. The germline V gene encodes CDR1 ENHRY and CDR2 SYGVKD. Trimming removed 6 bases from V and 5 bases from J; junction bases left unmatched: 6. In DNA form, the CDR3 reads TGTGCCATCAGCGAACAGGGGAATACTGAAGCTTTCTTT. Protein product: CAISEQGNTEAFF.

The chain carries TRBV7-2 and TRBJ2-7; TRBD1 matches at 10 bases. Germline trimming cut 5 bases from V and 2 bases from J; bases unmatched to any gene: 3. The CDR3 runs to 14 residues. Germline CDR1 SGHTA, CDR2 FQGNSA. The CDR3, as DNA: TGTGCCAGCAGCCCGACAGGGGGCCCCTACGAGCAGTACTTC. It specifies CASSPTGGPYEQYF.

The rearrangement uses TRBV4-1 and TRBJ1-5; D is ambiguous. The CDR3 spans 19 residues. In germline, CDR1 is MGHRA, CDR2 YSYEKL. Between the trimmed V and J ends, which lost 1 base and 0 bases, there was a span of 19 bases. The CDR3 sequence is CASSQGHSNRCDSNQPQHF. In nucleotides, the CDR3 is TGCGCCAGCAGCCAAGGGCACAGCAATCGCTGCGATAGCAATCAGCCCCAGCATTTT.

CDR3 nucleotide sequence: TGTGCCAGCAGTGCCCGTCCCTACGAGCAGTACTTC. It is translated as CASSARPYEQYF. J is TRBJ2-5 and V is TRBV6-1; D is unclear. The DNA end is more similar to TRBJ2-7, so the J call may be wrong. The V gene's germline CDR1 is MNHNS and CDR2 SASEGT. This CDR3 is 12 amino acids long.

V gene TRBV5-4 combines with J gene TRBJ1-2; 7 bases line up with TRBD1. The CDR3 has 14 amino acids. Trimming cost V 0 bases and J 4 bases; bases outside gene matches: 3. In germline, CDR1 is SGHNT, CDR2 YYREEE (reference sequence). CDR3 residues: CASSLVGTVYGYTF. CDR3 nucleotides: TGTGCCAGCAGCTTGGTCGGGACAGTCTATGGCTACACCTTC.

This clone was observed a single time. CDR3 amino acids: CASSYPTLVYGYTF. CDR3 sequence (DNA): TGTGCCAGCAGTTACCCGACACTTGTGTATGGCTACACCTTC. The chain employs TRBV6-7 and TRBJ1-2, with D unclear. TRBV6-7 has ORF status, its function being uncertain. The CDR3 has 14 amino acids. The V end lost 2 bases, the J end lost 5 bases, and 12 bases lay between the germline ends.

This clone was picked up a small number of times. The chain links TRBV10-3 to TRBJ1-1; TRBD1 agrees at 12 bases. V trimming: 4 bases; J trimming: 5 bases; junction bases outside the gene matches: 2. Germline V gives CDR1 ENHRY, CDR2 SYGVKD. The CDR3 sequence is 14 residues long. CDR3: CAISGDRGQTEAFF. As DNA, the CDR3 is TGTGCCATCAGTGGGGACAGGGGGCAAACTGAAGCTTTCTTT.

The CDR3 DNA reads TGTGCCAGCAGCGGCGGGACAGTCAACTCCTACGAGCAGTACTTC. Translated, it gives CASSGGTVNSYEQYF. The V and J genes are TRBV5-8 and TRBJ2-7; TRBD1 is a possible D gene (7 bases). V was pared by 4 bases and J by 0 bases, with 14 bases between. The CDR3 is made up of 15 amino acids. The V gene's germline CDR1 is SGHTS and CDR2 YDEGEE.

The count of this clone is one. The CDR3 bases are TGTGCCCGACACCGGGACAGGGCCGGGGGTTACATGAACACTGAAGCTTTCTTT. Translating gives CARHRDRAGGYMNTEAFF. The rearrangement joins TRBV30 to TRBJ1-1; TRBD1 agrees at 9 bases. Trimming at V came to 8 bases and at J to 0 bases, leaving 19 bases not matched to a gene. This CDR3 comprises 18 residues. Germline CDR1 reads GTSNPN; CDR2 reads SVGIG (reference sequence).

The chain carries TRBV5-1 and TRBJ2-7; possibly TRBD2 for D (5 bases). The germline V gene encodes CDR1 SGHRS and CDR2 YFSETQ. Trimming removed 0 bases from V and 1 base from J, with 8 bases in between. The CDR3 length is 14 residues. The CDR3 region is CASSLDPGSYEQYF. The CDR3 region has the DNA TGCGCCAGCAGCTTGGATCCGGGATCCTACGAGCAGTACTTC.

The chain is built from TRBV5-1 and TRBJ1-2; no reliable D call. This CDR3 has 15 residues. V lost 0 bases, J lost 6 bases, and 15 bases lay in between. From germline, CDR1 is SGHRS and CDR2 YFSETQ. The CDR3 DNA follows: TGCGCCAGCAGCTTGGTAACTAGTTTATCTCATGGCTACACCTTC. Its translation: CASSLVTSLSHGYTF. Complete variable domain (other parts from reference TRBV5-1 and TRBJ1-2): KAGVTQTPRYLIKTRGQQVTLSCSPISGHRSVSWYQQTPGQGLQFLFEYFSETQRNKGNFPGRFSGRQFSNSRSEMNVSTLELGDSALYLCASSLVTSLSHGYTFGSGTRLTVV.

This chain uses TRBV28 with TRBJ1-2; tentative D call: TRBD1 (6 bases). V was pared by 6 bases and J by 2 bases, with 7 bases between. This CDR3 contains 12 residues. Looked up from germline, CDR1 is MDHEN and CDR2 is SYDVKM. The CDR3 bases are TGTGCCAGCAGCAGGGGAAACTATGGCTACACCTTC. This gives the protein CASSRGNYGYTF.

CDR3 sequence (DNA): TGCGGAAGGACTAGCGTGGCCTACGAGCAGTACTTC. It encodes CGRTSVAYEQYF. V usage is TRBV23-1 and J usage is TRBJ2-7, with 9 bases aligning to TRBD2. TRBV23-1 is an ORF, and what it does is uncertain. The CDR3 totals 12 residues.

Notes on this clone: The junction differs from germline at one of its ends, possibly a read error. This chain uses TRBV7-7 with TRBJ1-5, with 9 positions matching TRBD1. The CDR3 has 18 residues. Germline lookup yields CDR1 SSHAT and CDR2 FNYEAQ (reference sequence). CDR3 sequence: CASSLGDRAHHSNQPQHF. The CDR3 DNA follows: TGTGCTAGCAGCTTAGGGGACAGGGCACACCATAGCAATCAGCCCCAGCATTTT.

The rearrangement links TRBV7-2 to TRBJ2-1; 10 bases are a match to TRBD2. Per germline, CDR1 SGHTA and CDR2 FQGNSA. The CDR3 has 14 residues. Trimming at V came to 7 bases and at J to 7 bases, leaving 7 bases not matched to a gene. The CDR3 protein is CASTPGTSVNEQFF. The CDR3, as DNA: TGTGCCAGCACCCCCGGGACTAGCGTAAATGAGCAGTTCTTC.

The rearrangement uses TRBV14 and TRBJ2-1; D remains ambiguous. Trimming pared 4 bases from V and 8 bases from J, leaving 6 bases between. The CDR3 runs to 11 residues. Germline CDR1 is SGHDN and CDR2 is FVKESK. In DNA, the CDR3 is TGTGCCAGCAGCCGCGATTATGAGCAGTTCTTC. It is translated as CASSRDYEQFF.

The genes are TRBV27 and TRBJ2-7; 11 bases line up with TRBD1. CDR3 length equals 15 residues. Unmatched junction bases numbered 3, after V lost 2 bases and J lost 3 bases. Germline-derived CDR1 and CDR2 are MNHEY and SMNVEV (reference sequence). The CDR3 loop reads CASSLGQGAVYEQYF. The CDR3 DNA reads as TGTGCCAGCAGTTTAGGACAGGGGGCTGTCTACGAGCAGTACTTC.

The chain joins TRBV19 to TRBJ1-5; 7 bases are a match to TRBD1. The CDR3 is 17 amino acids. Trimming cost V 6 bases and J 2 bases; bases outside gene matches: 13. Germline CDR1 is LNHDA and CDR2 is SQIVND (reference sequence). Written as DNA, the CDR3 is TGTGCCAGTAGCCCCTCAATGACAGGGACCGGCAATCAGCCCCAGCATTTT. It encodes CASSPSMTGTGNQPQHF. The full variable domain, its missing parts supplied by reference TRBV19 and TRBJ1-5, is DGGITQSPKYLFRKEGQNVTLSCEQNLNHDAMYWYRQDPGQGLRLIYYSQIVNDFQKGDIAEGYSVSREKKESFPLTVTSAQKNPTAFYLCASSPSMTGTGNQPQHFGDGTRLSIL.